The present T cell receptor (beta chain) was sequenced within a study of T cells after yellow fever vaccination. Overall study context: In the case of low-cell-number fractions, SMART-Seq v4 Ultra Low Input was used for preparation.

This clonotype has more than one count but fewer than ten. What it binds is unknown. Overall study findings and caveats: Post-booster repertoires again held most primary-vaccination clones (about 96% CD4, over 80% CD8).

TCRdb independently ran MiXCR on the 5' RACE reads; one entry per CDR3 protein. The sample shows a few hundred thousand distinct CDR3 sequences, under 25% of them seen only once. Germline loops: CDR1 MDHEN, CDR2 SYDVKM. The CDR3 sequence is 13 residues long. V shed 5 bases, J shed 10 bases, and the junction held 9 bases outside the gene matches. Sequencing used PBMCs, obtained 15 days after the yellow fever booster vaccination. The TCR was taken from a man younger than 40 who received the YFV17D yellow fever vaccine. This rearrangement joins TRBV28 to TRBJ1-1, with 8 bases fitting TRBD1. Written as DNA, the CDR3 is TGTGCCAGCAGTGCAGGGGGCGCAGCAGGAGCTTTCTTT. It codes for CASSAGGAAGAFF.